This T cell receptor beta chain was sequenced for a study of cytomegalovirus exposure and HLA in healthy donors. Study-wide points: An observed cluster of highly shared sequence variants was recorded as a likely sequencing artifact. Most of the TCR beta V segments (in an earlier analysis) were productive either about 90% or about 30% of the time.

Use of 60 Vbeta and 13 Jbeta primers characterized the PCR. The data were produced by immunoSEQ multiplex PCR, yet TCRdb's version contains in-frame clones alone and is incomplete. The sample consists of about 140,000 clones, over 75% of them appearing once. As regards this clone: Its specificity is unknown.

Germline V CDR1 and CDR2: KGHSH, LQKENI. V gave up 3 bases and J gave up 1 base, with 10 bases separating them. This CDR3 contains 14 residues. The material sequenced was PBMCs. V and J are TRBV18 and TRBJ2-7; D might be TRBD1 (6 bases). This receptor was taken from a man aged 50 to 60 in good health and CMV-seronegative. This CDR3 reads CASSPTGSSYEQYF. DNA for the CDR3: TGTGCCAGCTCACCGACAGGCTCTTCCTACGAGCAGTACTTC.